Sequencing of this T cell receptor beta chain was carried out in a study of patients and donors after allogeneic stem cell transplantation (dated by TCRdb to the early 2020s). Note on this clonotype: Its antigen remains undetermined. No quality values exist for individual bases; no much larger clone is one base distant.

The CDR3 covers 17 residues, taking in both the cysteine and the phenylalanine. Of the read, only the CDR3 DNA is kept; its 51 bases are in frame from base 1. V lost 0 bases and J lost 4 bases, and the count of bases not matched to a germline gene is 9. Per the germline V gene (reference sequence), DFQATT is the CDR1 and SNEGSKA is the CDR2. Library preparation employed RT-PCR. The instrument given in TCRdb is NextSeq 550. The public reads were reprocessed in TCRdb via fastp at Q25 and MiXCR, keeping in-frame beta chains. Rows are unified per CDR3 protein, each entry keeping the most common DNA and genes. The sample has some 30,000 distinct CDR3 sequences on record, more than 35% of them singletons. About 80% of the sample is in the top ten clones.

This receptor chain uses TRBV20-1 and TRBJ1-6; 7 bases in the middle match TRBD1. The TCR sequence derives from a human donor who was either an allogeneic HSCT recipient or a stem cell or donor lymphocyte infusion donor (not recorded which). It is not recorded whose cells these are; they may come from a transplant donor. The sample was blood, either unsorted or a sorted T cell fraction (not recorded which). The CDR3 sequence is CSARDLGPGQYNSPLHF. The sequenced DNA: TGCAGTGCTAGAGATTTGGGCCCGGGACAGTATAATTCACCCCTCCACTTT.